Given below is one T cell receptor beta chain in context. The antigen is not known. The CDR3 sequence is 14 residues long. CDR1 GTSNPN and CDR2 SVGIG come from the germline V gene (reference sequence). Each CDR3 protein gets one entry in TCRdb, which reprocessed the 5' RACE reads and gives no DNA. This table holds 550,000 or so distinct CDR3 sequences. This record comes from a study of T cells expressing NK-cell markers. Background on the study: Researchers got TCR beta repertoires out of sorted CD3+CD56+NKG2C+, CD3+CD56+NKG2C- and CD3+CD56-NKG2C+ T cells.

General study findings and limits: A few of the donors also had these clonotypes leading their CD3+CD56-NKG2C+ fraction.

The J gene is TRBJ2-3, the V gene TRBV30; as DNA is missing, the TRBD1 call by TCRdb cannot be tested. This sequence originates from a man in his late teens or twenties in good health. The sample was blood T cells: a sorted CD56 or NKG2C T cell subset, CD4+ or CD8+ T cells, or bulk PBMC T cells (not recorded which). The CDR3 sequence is CAWSPGRGTDTQYF.